The clone carrying this T cell receptor beta chain was seen a handful of times. The antigen remains unidentified. The sample comes from a study of T cell repertoires in cytomegalovirus infection. Study at large: Both a matching HLA type and CMV infection were indicated by public TCR beta signatures. Study-level findings and limits: The cumulative frequency of public TCR beta families distinguished individuals who carried CMV together with the relevant HLA. The ex vivo response showed dominance by HLA-C-restricted CMV-specific TCR beta clonotypes.

TCRdb ran MiXCR on the reads and lists one entry per CDR3 protein. The sample has about 110,000 distinct CDR3 sequences, around 28% seen once; the top ten hold roughly 81%. V was clipped by 2 bases and J by 0 bases; unmatched bases: 7. Looked up from germline, CDR1 is SGHVS and CDR2 is FNYEAQ. This CDR3 is built from 16 residues. This TCR came from a human donor in good health (CMV status not recorded). Some clones in this sample may be carry-over from other donors' samples. The genes are TRBV7-6 and TRBJ2-7; TRBD2 matches at 7 bases. The sequencing here drew on CD8+ T cells from cultured PBMCs, taken from culture after CMV antigen stimulation. The CDR3, as DNA: TGTGCCAGCAGCTTATCCCGAGGCGGGGGCTCCTACGAGCAGTACTTC. Its protein product is CASSLSRGGGSYEQYF.